This is a list of T cell receptor beta chains from one sample in a study of shared clonotypes between healthy human individuals. The assay was immunoSEQ multiplex PCR, and TCRdb's table has in-frame clones only and misses some. The table lists 2 million to 3 million clones, under 95% of them singletons, with around 0.4% in the top ten. The sequencing input was naive CD4+ T cells from PBMCs. The receptors were sampled from a man between 18 and 29 years old in good health. Some clones in this sample may be carry-over from other donors' samples. Both conserved end residues are part of each CDR3. The order of the fields is J gene, D gene, clone size, V gene, CDR3 protein, CDR3 DNA. The D gene is left open where the match is weak. Size values are once, few and many counts, or a class for expanded clones, and some rows have none.

J: TRBJ2-1
D: TRBD2
size: -
V: TRBV4-2
CDR3: CASSGPSGSHEQFF
DNA: TGTGCCAGCAGCGGACCTAGCGGGAGTCATGAGCAGTTCTTC

J: TRBJ1-2
D: -
size: few
V: TRBV5-1
CDR3: CASSLGDGYGYTF
DNA: TGCGCCAGCAGCTTGGGGGATGGCTATGGCTACACCTTC

J: TRBJ2-5
D: -
size: -
V: TRBV7-9
CDR3: CASSLAAPKVETQYF
DNA: TGTGCCAGCAGCTTAGCGGCCCCGAAGGTAGAGACCCAGTACTTC

J: TRBJ1-3
D: -
size: -
V: TRBV18
CDR3: CASSQGLRNSGNTIYF
DNA: TGTGCCAGCTCACAAGGACTGCGGAACTCTGGAAACACCATATATTTT

J: TRBJ2-7
D: -
size: -
V: TRBV19
CDR3: CATGTYYEQYF
DNA: TGTGCCACCGGGACTTATTACGAGCAGTACTTC

J: TRBJ1-1
D: -
size: -
V: TRBV5-4
CDR3: CASSLADTEAFF
DNA: TGTGCCAGCAGCTTGGCGGACACTGAAGCTTTCTTT

J: TRBJ1-4
D: -
size: -
V: TRBV11-2
CDR3: CASSRALVPPNEKLFF
DNA: TGTGCCAGCAGCCGCGCCCTGGTGCCGCCAAATGAAAAACTGTTTTTT

J: TRBJ1-1
D: -
size: -
V: TRBV19
CDR3: CASSIGPTGATEAFF
DNA: TGTGCCAGTAGTATAGGGCCCACAGGAGCAACTGAAGCTTTCTTT

J: TRBJ2-5
D: -
size: -
V: TRBV5-4
CDR3: CASSLAVGSQETQYF
DNA: TGTGCCAGCAGCTTGGCTGTTGGTAGCCAAGAGACCCAGTACTTC

J: TRBJ1-5
D: -
size: -
V: TRBV6-6
CDR3: CASSYRQGYQPQHF
DNA: TGTGCCAGCAGTTACCGCCAGGGGTATCAGCCCCAGCATTTT

J: TRBJ2-7
D: -
size: -
V: TRBV2
CDR3: CASRPSPGLLYEQYF
DNA: TGTGCCAGCAGACCTTCGCCGGGACTTCTCTACGAGCAGTACTTC

J: TRBJ1-3
D: TRBD1
size: -
V: TRBV15
CDR3: CATSRDSGGASSGNTIYF
DNA: TGTGCCACCAGCAGAGATTCAGGGGGCGCGAGCTCTGGAAACACCATATATTTT

J: TRBJ2-1
D: -
size: once
V: TRBV7-9
CDR3: CASSLVVTWRALNEQFF
DNA: TGTGCCAGCAGCTTAGTGGTCACCTGGAGGGCCCTCAATGAGCAGTTCTTC

J: TRBJ2-5
D: -
size: -
V: TRBV5-4
CDR3: CASSLSLQETQYF
DNA: TGTGCCAGCAGCTTGAGCCTCCAAGAGACCCAGTACTTC

J: TRBJ2-5
D: -
size: -
V: TRBV29-1
CDR3: CSVRGHDQETQYF
DNA: TGCAGCGTGCGGGGACACGATCAAGAGACCCAGTACTTC

J: TRBJ1-4
D: -
size: -
V: TRBV6-1
CDR3: CASSPQGFGEKLFF
DNA: TGTGCCAGCAGTCCCCAGGGGTTTGGCGAAAAACTGTTTTTT

J: TRBJ1-2
D: -
size: -
V: TRBV7-2
CDR3: CASSLGSWQGAYGYTF
DNA: TGTGCCAGCAGCTTAGGGTCTTGGCAGGGAGCCTATGGCTACACCTTC

J: TRBJ2-3
D: -
size: once
V: TRBV13
CDR3: CASSPPGLPLSRSSTDTQYF
DNA: TGTGCCAGCAGCCCACCGGGACTCCCTCTCTCAAGATCTAGCACAGATACGCAGTATTTT

J: TRBJ1-2
D: -
size: -
V: TRBV5-1
CDR3: CASSLARPSIPYGYTF
DNA: TGCGCCAGCAGCTTGGCTCGTCCCAGTATCCCCTATGGCTACACCTTC

J: TRBJ1-5
D: TRBD1
size: few
V: TRBV28
CDR3: CAATGVNQPQHF
DNA: TGTGCCGCTACAGGGGTCAATCAGCCCCAGCATTTT

J: TRBJ1-4
D: -
size: -
V: TRBV18
CDR3: CASSTLQGQNSEKLFF
DNA: TGTGCCAGCTCAACACTCCAGGGGCAAAATTCCGAAAAACTGTTTTTT

J: TRBJ2-7
D: TRBD2
size: -
V: TRBV5-1
CDR3: CASSFQGGGAPYEQYF
DNA: TGCGCCAGCAGCTTTCAGGGCGGGGGTGCCCCCTACGAGCAGTACTTC

J: TRBJ2-7
D: -
size: -
V: TRBV4-3
CDR3: CASSQGLVREQYF
DNA: TGCGCCAGCAGCCAGGGGCTGGTACGCGAGCAGTACTTC

J: TRBJ2-7
D: TRBD1
size: -
V: TRBV5-1
CDR3: CASSSTVGQGGEQYF
DNA: TGCGCCAGCAGCTCCACCGTGGGACAGGGTGGCGAGCAGTACTTC

J: TRBJ2-2
D: TRBD1
size: -
V: TRBV27
CDR3: CASSLSQGANAGELFF
DNA: TGTGCCAGCAGTTTATCCCAGGGGGCTAATGCCGGGGAGCTGTTTTTT

J: TRBJ2-1
D: -
size: -
V: TRBV2
CDR3: CASSFPTGAYNEQFF
DNA: TGTGCCAGCAGTTTTCCGACAGGAGCTTACAATGAGCAGTTCTTC

J: TRBJ2-7
D: TRBD1
size: -
V: TRBV11-2
CDR3: CASRDPGTGKYEQYF
DNA: TGTGCCAGCAGGGACCCCGGGACAGGGAAGTACGAGCAGTACTTC

J: TRBJ1-2
D: -
size: -
V: TRBV11-2
CDR3: CASSSPGPGYGYTF
DNA: TGTGCCAGCAGCTCCCCCGGGCCAGGCTATGGCTACACCTTC

J: TRBJ2-3
D: TRBD2
size: -
V: TRBV28
CDR3: CASKGVAGADTQYF
DNA: TGTGCCAGCAAGGGGGTAGCGGGAGCAGATACGCAGTATTTT

J: TRBJ1-2
D: -
size: few
V: TRBV10-1
CDR3: CASSPHLGPSIGYTF
DNA: TGCGCCAGCAGTCCACATCTCGGCCCATCTATTGGCTACACCTTC

J: TRBJ2-5
D: TRBD1
size: -
V: TRBV5-1
CDR3: CASSGQGSQETQYF
DNA: TGCGCCAGCAGCGGACAGGGTTCCCAAGAGACCCAGTACTTC

J: TRBJ2-7
D: -
size: -
V: TRBV30
CDR3: CAWSVRGEQYF
DNA: TGTGCCTGGAGTGTAAGGGGGGAGCAGTACTTC

J: TRBJ2-5
D: -
size: -
V: TRBV7-2
CDR3: CASSYPAEETQYF
DNA: TGTGCCAGCAGCTACCCGGCAGAAGAGACCCAGTACTTC

J: TRBJ2-7
D: TRBD2
size: -
V: TRBV4-3
CDR3: CASSQGRASGTYEQYF
DNA: TGCGCCAGCAGCCAAGGGCGGGCTAGCGGGACGTACGAGCAGTACTTC

J: TRBJ1-6
D: -
size: -
V: TRBV28
CDR3: CASSLEGSSYSPLHF
DNA: TGTGCCAGCAGTTTAGAGGGATCCTCGTATTCACCCCTCCACTTT

J: TRBJ2-2
D: -
size: -
V: TRBV7-2
CDR3: CASSPPPQAGELFF
DNA: TGTGCCAGCAGCCCCCCTCCCCAAGCCGGGGAGCTGTTTTTT

J: TRBJ2-1
D: -
size: -
V: TRBV5-1
CDR3: CASSLGVAGPYNEQFF
DNA: TGCGCCAGCAGCTTGGGGGTGGCGGGACCCTACAATGAGCAGTTCTTC

J: TRBJ2-7
D: TRBD1
size: few
V: TRBV28
CDR3: CASSLRDRVYF
DNA: TGTGCCAGCAGTTTACGGGACAGGGTGTACTTC

J: TRBJ1-5
D: TRBD1
size: -
V: TRBV29-1
CDR3: CSARTGNSNQPQHF
DNA: TGCAGCGCACGGACAGGAAATAGCAATCAGCCCCAGCATTTT

J: TRBJ2-1
D: -
size: once
V: TRBV27
CDR3: CASSPPWDNEQFF
DNA: TGTGCCAGCAGCCCTCCGTGGGACAATGAGCAGTTCTTC

J: TRBJ2-1
D: TRBD2
size: -
V: TRBV5-6
CDR3: CASSLALAGTEQFF
DNA: TGTGCCAGCAGCTTGGCTCTAGCGGGAACTGAGCAGTTCTTC

J: TRBJ1-1
D: -
size: -
V: TRBV11-2
CDR3: CASSLSPNTEAFF
DNA: TGTGCCAGCAGCTTAAGCCCGAACACTGAAGCTTTCTTT

J: TRBJ2-1
D: TRBD2
size: -
V: TRBV4-1
CDR3: CASSHLGLVSYNEQFF
DNA: TGCGCCAGCAGCCACCTGGGACTAGTCTCCTACAATGAGCAGTTCTTC

J: TRBJ2-1
D: -
size: -
V: TRBV19
CDR3: CASSILGGYYNEQFF
DNA: TGTGCCAGTAGTATTTTGGGCGGCTACTACAATGAGCAGTTCTTC

J: TRBJ2-2
D: TRBD2
size: -
V: TRBV4-1
CDR3: CASSRLAGGPNTGELFF
DNA: TGCGCCAGCAGCCGACTAGCGGGAGGACCGAACACCGGGGAGCTGTTTTTT

J: TRBJ1-2
D: TRBD1
size: -
V: TRBV9
CDR3: CASSVTQGNYGYTF
DNA: TGTGCCAGCAGCGTCACACAGGGGAACTATGGCTACACCTTC

J: TRBJ2-7
D: -
size: -
V: TRBV2
CDR3: CASRRLGEQYF
DNA: TGTGCCAGCAGGAGACTAGGGGAGCAGTACTTC

J: TRBJ1-2
D: -
size: -
V: TRBV28
CDR3: CASTRQGGSNYGYTF
DNA: TGTGCCAGCACCCGTCAGGGAGGTTCAAACTATGGCTACACCTTC

J: TRBJ2-2
D: TRBD2
size: -
V: TRBV7-2
CDR3: CASTWTSGNTGELFF
DNA: TGTGCCAGCACCTGGACTAGCGGGAACACCGGGGAGCTGTTTTTT

J: TRBJ1-1
D: -
size: once
V: TRBV5-8
CDR3: CASSSSLGTPAFF
DNA: TGTGCCAGCAGCTCTTCTCTTGGGACTCCAGCTTTCTTT

J: TRBJ2-7
D: -
size: -
V: TRBV7-2
CDR3: CASRQGGGPTYEQYF
DNA: TGTGCCAGCAGACAAGGAGGGGGGCCTACCTACGAGCAGTACTTC

J: TRBJ2-1
D: TRBD2
size: -
V: TRBV14
CDR3: CASSPFLTSGSIYEQFF
DNA: TGTGCCAGCAGCCCGTTCCTGACTAGCGGGAGTATCTATGAGCAGTTCTTC

J: TRBJ1-3
D: TRBD1
size: -
V: TRBV5-4
CDR3: CASSLNAGGSGNTIYF
DNA: TGTGCCAGCAGCTTGAACGCAGGGGGCTCTGGAAACACCATATATTTT